This entry lists 27 T cell receptor beta chains sequenced from one sample in a study of blood T cell repertoires in COVID-19. Assay: immunoSEQ multiplex PCR; the TCRdb copy retains only in-frame clones and omits some. In the table there are 200,000 to 250,000 clones, around 81% of which are singletons. The sequencing sample was made of peripheral blood. The receptors originated from a man between 25 and 39 years old who had recovered from COVID-19.

In its sample, this clone was seen a few times. The J gene is TRBJ1-1, the V gene TRBV7-3, with 8 bases lining up with TRBD1. This CDR3 has 13 amino acids. Germline trimming cut 4 bases from V and 11 bases from J; bases unmatched to any gene: 9. Germline V gene lookup returns CDR1 SGHTA and CDR2 FQGTGA. The CDR3 DNA reads as TGTGCCAGCAGCTACGGGACAGGAGCATGGGCTTTCTTT. Amino acid sequence: CASSYGTGAWAFF.

CDR3 coding DNA: TGTGCTAGTGGACGACAGGGGGCGGCTGAAGCTTTCTTT. Protein sequence: CASGRQGAAEAFF. The chain carries TRBV12-5 and TRBJ1-1, with TRBD1 matching over 10 bases. The CDR3 consists of 13 residues. The V segment lost 6 bases and the J segment 6 bases; nucleotides outside the gene matches: 4. CDR1 is LGHNT, CDR2 FRNRAP, per germline.

The chain combines TRBV7-9 with TRBJ2-6; 10 bases match TRBD1. The CDR3 runs to 17 residues. CDR1 is SEHNR, CDR2 FQNEAQ, per germline (reference sequence). J lost 0 bases, V lost 5 bases, and 4 bases had no gene match. The CDR3 is CASSRGTGDSGANVLTF. CDR3 sequence (DNA): TGTGCCAGCAGCAGGGGGACAGGGGACTCTGGGGCCAACGTCCTGACTTTC.

This clone showed up many times. This chain joins TRBV4-2 and TRBJ2-5; weak D call: TRBD2 (6 bases). The CDR3 spans 15 residues. V lost 0 bases to trimming and J lost 1 base, with 9 bases between them. Germline CDR1 is LGHNA and CDR2 is YNFKEQ. CDR3 sequence: CASSQDNGGQETQYF. For the CDR3, the DNA is TGTGCCAGCAGCCAAGATAACGGGGGCCAAGAGACCCAGTACTTC.

The V gene is TRBV19, the J gene TRBJ2-3; D not certain. V was pared by 6 bases and J by 0 bases, with 7 bases between. The CDR3 is 13 residues long. Germline assignment: CDR1 LNHDA and CDR2 SQIVND (reference sequence). As DNA, the CDR3 is TGTGCCAGTAGGACACCCAGCACAGATACGCAGTATTTT. Translating it yields CASRTPSTDTQYF.

The V gene is TRBV5-6, the J gene TRBJ2-3; 8 nucleotides line up with TRBD2. CDR3 length: 14 amino acids. CDR1 and CDR2 (germline): SGHDT, YYEEEE. V dropped 4 bases and J dropped 1; count of bases not matched to a gene: 2. The CDR3 DNA is TGTGCCAGCAGCGCCGGGGGGGGCACAGATACGCAGTATTTT. Encoded protein: CASSAGGGTDTQYF.

The chain's CDR3 is CATSVGTGAEETQYF. CDR3 bases: TGTGCCACCAGTGTCGGGACAGGGGCGGAGGAGACCCAGTACTTC. This chain uses TRBV24-1 with TRBJ2-5; 10 nucleotides match TRBD1. Germline V lookup: CDR1 KGHDR, CDR2 SFDVKD. The CDR3 spans 15 residues. Trimming removed 5 bases from V and 5 bases from J; junction bases left unmatched: 7.

This chain connects TRBV12-3 or TRBV12-4 to TRBJ1-1, with D uncertain. The CDR3 extends over 13 amino acids. Trimming cost V 7 bases and J 4 bases, with 13 bases left between them. The CDR3 loop is CASISGLATEAFF. The CDR3 DNA follows: TGTGCCAGCATCTCCGGGTTGGCCACTGAAGCTTTCTTT.

The chain links TRBV2 to TRBJ1-1; possibly TRBD1 for D (5 bases). Germline V gene data show CDR1 as SNHLY and CDR2 as FYNNEI. The length of the CDR3 is 15 residues. The V and J ends lost 5 bases and 7 bases respectively, with 20 bases between them. The CDR3 here is CASSNGRQPANEAFF. The CDR3 DNA sequence: TGTGCCAGCAGTAACGGGAGACAGCCTGCCAATGAAGCTTTCTTT.

This chain joins TRBV4-1 and TRBJ1-3; D not certain. The CDR3 is 16 amino acids. Between the trimmed V and J ends, which lost 0 bases and 0 bases, there was a span of 9 bases. Germline V gene data show CDR1 as MGHRA and CDR2 as YSYEKL. CDR3 sequence (DNA): TGCGCCAGCAGCCAAGATCTCACAGTCTCTGGAAACACCATATATTTT. It yields the protein CASSQDLTVSGNTIYF.

The genes are TRBV5-1 and TRBJ1-2; D is unclear. Germline lookup yields CDR1 SGHRS and CDR2 YFSETQ. Trimming cost V 0 bases and J 0 bases, with 9 bases left between them. The CDR3 consists of 15 residues. The CDR3 is CASSLGRVPNYGYTF. The CDR3 DNA follows: TGCGCCAGCAGCTTGGGGAGGGTTCCTAACTATGGCTACACCTTC.

V usage is TRBV6-5 and J usage is TRBJ2-1; 7 bases agree with TRBD2. CDR3 length: 14 amino acids. J gave up 11 bases and V 6 bases, and 13 bases lay outside the gene matches. Germline V CDR1 and CDR2: MNHEY, SVGAGI. The CDR3 region is CASRRDQAGTKQFF. As DNA, the CDR3 is TGTGCCAGCAGGAGAGATCAAGCGGGAACTAAGCAGTTCTTC.

This chain uses TRBV20-1 with TRBJ1-2; TRBD1 aligns across 8 bases. Germline V gene data show CDR1 as DFQATT and CDR2 as SNEGSKA (reference sequence). V gave up 3 bases and J gave up 4 bases; unmatched junction bases: 4. The CDR3 has 13 amino acids. This CDR3 is CSASTDRAYGYTF. CDR3 in DNA: TGCAGTGCTAGTACGGACAGGGCCTATGGCTACACCTTC.

This clone has only one observation. The V and J genes are TRBV13 and TRBJ1-4, with D tentatively TRBD1 (6 bases). V lost 5 bases, J lost 11 bases, and 15 bases lay in between. The CDR3 is made up of 13 amino acids. CDR1 PRHDT and CDR2 FYEKMQ come from the germline V gene (reference sequence). The CDR3 here is CASSPHRDTKLFF. The CDR3 nucleotides are TGTGCCAGCAGCCCACACAGGGATACGAAACTGTTTTTT. The variable domain in full, completed from reference TRBV13 and TRBJ1-4, reads AAGVIQSPRHLIKEKRETATLKCYPIPRHDTVYWYQQGPGQDPQFLISFYEKMQSDKGSIPDRFSAQQFSDYHSELNMSSLELGDSALYFCASSPHRDTKLFFGSGTQLSVL.

The V and J genes are TRBV7-8 and TRBJ2-7; D perhaps matches TRBD1 (5 bases). CDR3 length: 14 amino acids. Germline lookup yields CDR1 SGHVS and CDR2 FQNEAQ. V was trimmed by 2 bases and J by 6 bases, leaving 14 bases between them. CDR3 in DNA: TGTGCCAGCAGCTTACAGGGCGTAGCCGCCGAGCAGTACTTC. Translating it yields CASSLQGVAAEQYF.

This clone has just a few counts. This chain joins TRBV6-5 and TRBJ1-1; 7 bases match TRBD1. J lost 8 bases, V lost 8 bases, and 17 bases had no gene match. This CDR3 region has 15 residues. The V gene's germline CDR1 is MNHEY and CDR2 SVGAGI. CDR3 sequence: CASFPGGLDSPEAFF. CDR3 DNA: TGTGCCAGCTTCCCAGGGGGGCTTGATTCTCCCGAAGCTTTCTTT.

The V and J genes are TRBV2 and TRBJ2-3; D may be TRBD2 (5 bases). CDR3 length: 15 amino acids. Germline-derived CDR1 and CDR2 are SNHLY and FYNNEI. Trimming removed 0 bases at V and 4 bases at J, with 11 bases between. The chain's CDR3 is CASSEAGEGADTQYF. In nucleotides, the CDR3 is TGTGCCAGCAGTGAAGCTGGTGAGGGCGCAGATACGCAGTATTTT.

The chain uses TRBV2 and TRBJ2-4, with TRBD2 matching 9 bases. The germline CDR1 and CDR2 sequences are SNHLY and FYNNEI. The trim removed 6 bases at V and 7 bases at J, leaving 10 bases unmatched. CDR3 length: 15 residues. CDR3 bases: TGTGCCAGCAGCAAAGCGGGGGGCCCACGTAACATTCAGTACTTC. This sequence encodes CASSKAGGPRNIQYF.

This clone was counted a single time. The J gene is TRBJ2-3, the V gene TRBV10-1; D is possibly TRBD1 (6 bases). This CDR3 comprises 14 residues. Germline CDR1 is WNHNN and CDR2 is SYGVQD (reference sequence). Trimming pared 5 bases from V and 0 bases from J, leaving 9 bases between. CDR3 coding DNA: TGCGCCAGCAGTCACAGGGTTAGCACAGATACGCAGTATTTT. This sequence encodes CASSHRVSTDTQYF.

The chain employs TRBV18 and TRBJ2-3; 8 bases fit TRBD2. Per germline, CDR1 KGHSH and CDR2 LQKENI. V shed 5 bases and J 1 base; nucleotides not matched to a gene: 2. The CDR3 contains 14 residues. The CDR3 spells CASSNSGGTDTQYF. The DNA for the CDR3 is TGTGCCAGCTCAAATAGCGGGGGCACAGATACGCAGTATTTT.

The V and J genes are TRBV2 and TRBJ2-7; the D gene is possibly TRBD1 (5 bases). Trimming took off 9 bases at V and 6 bases at J, with 18 bases between the two ends. CDR3 length equals 13 residues. The germline V gene encodes CDR1 SNHLY and CDR2 FYNNEI. CDR3 sequence reads: CASEPSTAFEQYV. DNA for the CDR3: TGTGCCAGTGAGCCTTCGACAGCCTTCGAGCAGTACGTC.

This clone was observed once. This sequence joins TRBV2 and TRBJ1-2; 7 nucleotides agree with TRBD1. Looked up from germline, CDR1 is SNHLY and CDR2 is FYNNEI. V lost 4 bases to trimming and J lost 5 bases; unmatched junction nucleotides: 7. The length of the CDR3 is 14 residues. Here the CDR3 reads CASSVGSGGYGYTF. DNA of the CDR3: TGTGCCAGCAGTGTCGGCTCAGGGGGTTATGGCTACACCTTC.

V is TRBV5-3 and J is TRBJ1-1, with D perhaps matching TRBD1 (5 bases). TRBV5-3 is an ORF; its function is uncertain. The CDR3 loop spans 13 amino acids. V was cut by 5 bases and J by 3 bases, with 11 bases left in between. The CDR3 loop is CARRADSYTEAFF. The CDR3 nucleotides read TGTGCCAGAAGGGCAGACAGCTACACTGAAGCTTTCTTT.

The chain has TRBV7-2 and TRBJ2-7; D gene unclear. V dropped 3 bases and J dropped 6 bases, with 15 bases sitting between them. This CDR3 has 14 residues. The germline V gene has CDR1 SGHTA and CDR2 FQGNSA. The CDR3 protein is CASSLVARHGEQYF. DNA of the CDR3: TGTGCCAGCAGCTTGGTCGCTAGGCATGGCGAGCAGTACTTC.

This clone was counted a few times. The chain combines TRBV6-5 with TRBJ1-1; no reliable D call. Trimming removed 0 bases from V and 4 bases from J, with 9 bases in between. The germline V gene encodes CDR1 MNHEY and CDR2 SVGAGI. CDR3 length: 14 residues. Written as DNA, the CDR3 is TGTGCCAGCAGTTACTCGACTACCAGCACTGAAGCTTTCTTT. The encoded protein is CASSYSTTSTEAFF.

V usage is TRBV19 and J usage is TRBJ1-2; a weak D match, TRBD1 (5 bases). Trimming shortened V by 6 bases and J by 0 bases, and 11 bases separated the two germline ends. Germline V gene lookup returns CDR1 LNHDA and CDR2 SQIVND (reference sequence). The CDR3 runs 14 residues. CDR3 sequence (DNA): TGTGCCAGTAGCCACGAGACAGCTAACTATGGCTACACCTTC. Its protein product is CASSHETANYGYTF.

The count of this clone is one. The chain employs TRBV5-5 and TRBJ1-2, with D tentatively TRBD1 (6 bases). The CDR3 is 16 residues long. The V gene's germline CDR1 is SGHKS and CDR2 YYEKEE (reference sequence). Deletions cut 0 bases from V and 8 bases from J, with 20 bases between. CDR3 in DNA: TGTGCCAGCAGCTTGGGTCAGACAGGCTTCGGTGGGGGCTACACCTTC. Its protein product is CASSLGQTGFGGGYTF.